This T cell receptor (beta chain) was sequenced during a study of blood T cells in healthy people across ages. Through a sample-barcoded 5' primer and a J-beta primer mix, a second PCR was run for roughly 7 to 12 cycles. TCRdb reprocessed the 5' RACE reads via MiXCR and lists one record per CDR3 protein. The table shows 750,000 to 950,000 distinct CDR3 sequences, with 25% to 30% occurring only once. The CDR3 runs to 18 residues. The J segment lost 0 bases and the V segment lost 5 bases, leaving 9 bases of the junction unmatched. CDR1 and CDR2 from the germline V gene are MNHEY and SVGEGT. This sample also appeared in a second study, on T cells of mothers and their children.

V gene TRBV6-2 or TRBV6-3 combines with J gene TRBJ2-6; 8 positions agree with TRBD1. Sequencing was performed on blood. This sequence originates from a woman between 40 and 55 years old in good health. CDR3 protein: CASSPMTGVPSGANVLTF. CDR3 DNA sequence: TGTGCCAGCAGTCCCATGACAGGGGTCCCCTCTGGGGCCAACGTCCTGACTTTC.